One sample yielded the 17 T cell receptor beta chains listed below, sequenced in a study of vaccination effects on CD4 cells after COVID-19. Only in-frame clones appear in the TCRdb table, and some are missing; sequencing was by immunoSEQ multiplex PCR. Found here are about 34,000 clones, about 80% of them singletons; the top ten hold roughly 30%. Peptide-pool stimulation followed by sequencing identified expanded antigen-specific CD4+ clonotypes in the ViraFEST assay. Upon completion of around eleven days in culture, CD4+ T cells were isolated. Among the vaccine recipients, none had a prior SARS-CoV-2 infection, and nucleocapsid antibodies were negative. The antigens for these receptors are not known. The source material was CD4+ T cells from PBMCs cultured with HCoV-OC43 spike peptides, sampled before COVID-19 vaccination. Subset specified: HCoV-OC43 spike overlapping peptide pool stimulation. These TCRs come from a human donor who received a COVID-19 vaccine.

The chain has TRBV7-2 and TRBJ2-7, with D possibly TRBD1 on 7 matching bases. Trimming cost V 7 bases and J 6 bases, with 22 bases left between them. Germline CDR1 is SGHTA and CDR2 is FQGNSA. The CDR3 has 15 amino acids. CDR3 nucleotide sequence: TGTGCCAGCAACCCCCAGGGGGGACTGTACGGCGAGCAGTACTTC. Protein sequence: CASNPQGGLYGEQYF.

This chain links TRBV10-3 with TRBJ2-7, with 7 bases that match TRBD2. Germline CDR1 ENHRY, CDR2 SYGVKD. After removal of 4 bases from V and 1 base from J, the junction contained 16 bases not matched to a gene. The CDR3 totals 18 residues. CDR3 loop: CAISVTSLPAGPSYEQYF. As DNA, the CDR3 is TGTGCCATCAGTGTCACTTCCCTTCCAGCGGGACCGTCCTACGAGCAGTACTTC.

The chain combines TRBV27 with TRBJ2-7; D call uncertain. The germline V gene has CDR1 MNHEY and CDR2 SMNVEV (reference sequence). V gave up 5 bases and J gave up 1 base, with 9 bases separating them. There are 13 residues in the CDR3. For the CDR3, the DNA is TGTGCCAGCAGTCCCCCCGCGTCCTACGAGCAGTACTTC. Amino acids: CASSPPASYEQYF.

In DNA form, the CDR3 reads TGCGCCAGCAGCCTCCGGAAGGGGTCGTACGAGCAGTACTTC. It translates to CASSLRKGSYEQYF. This rearrangement joins TRBV4-1 to TRBJ2-7; TRBD1 might be the D (5 bases). The CDR3 loop spans 14 amino acids. Trimming cost V 4 bases and J 4 bases, with 14 bases left between them. Germline-derived CDR1 and CDR2 are MGHRA and YSYEKL.

V is TRBV20-1 and J is TRBJ2-7; 14 bases are shared with TRBD2. With 3 bases clipped from V and 6 bases from J, the junction kept 10 bases outside the gene matches. CDR1 and CDR2 (germline): DFQATT, SNEGSKA (reference sequence). The CDR3 runs to 16 residues. CDR3 region: CSASSRLAGGLGEQYF. CDR3 sequence (DNA): TGCAGTGCTAGTTCCCGACTAGCGGGAGGGCTAGGCGAGCAGTACTTC.

The chain couples TRBV27 to TRBJ1-2; 9 nucleotides line up with TRBD1. This CDR3 is built from 15 residues. Germline V lookup: CDR1 MNHEY, CDR2 SMNVEV (reference sequence). Germline trimming cut 4 bases from V and 8 bases from J; bases unmatched to any gene: 11. CDR3 DNA sequence: TGTGCCAGCAGTTCTTTCCCCACAGGGGGCGGGGGCTACACCTTC. Translated, it gives CASSSFPTGGGGYTF.

This chain connects TRBV3-1 (or the pseudogene TRBV3-2) to TRBJ2-3; 12 bases line up with TRBD2. Germline V CDR1 and CDR2: LGHDT, YNNKEL (reference sequence). With 2 bases clipped from V and 0 bases from J, the junction kept 6 bases outside the gene matches. The CDR3 is 18 amino acids. The DNA for the CDR3 is TGTGCCAGCAGCCAAACTAGCGGGGGGCGTGGGAGCACAGATACGCAGTATTTT. Its protein product is CASSQTSGGRGSTDTQYF.

The chain joins TRBV12-3 or TRBV12-4 to TRBJ2-7; D unresolved. This CDR3 is 13 amino acids long. The V end lost 1 base, the J end lost 0 bases, and 4 bases lay between the germline ends. CDR3: CASSLGASYEQYF. The CDR3 DNA sequence: TGTGCCAGCAGTTTAGGGGCCTCCTACGAGCAGTACTTC.

This clone is medium-sized by share. This chain joins TRBV28 and TRBJ2-1, with 8 bases matching TRBD2. CDR3 length equals 16 residues. The germline V gene encodes CDR1 MDHEN and CDR2 SYDVKM. V dropped 7 bases and J dropped 2; count of bases not matched to a gene: 10. The CDR3 here is CASTPMVAGTYNEQFF. Written as DNA, the CDR3 is TGTGCCAGCACTCCCATGGTAGCGGGGACCTACAATGAGCAGTTCTTC.

The rearrangement uses TRBV7-2 and TRBJ1-2; TRBD1 aligns across 12 bases. Germline CDR1 reads SGHTA; CDR2 reads FQGNSA. J gave up 8 bases and V 2 bases, and 6 bases lay outside the gene matches. This CDR3 has 15 amino acids. CDR3 region: CASSLRDRGLGGYTF. The CDR3 nucleotides read TGTGCCAGCAGCTTAAGGGACAGGGGGCTTGGAGGCTACACCTTC.

J is TRBJ1-1 and V is TRBV30, with 9 bases that match TRBD1. CDR1 is GTSNPN, CDR2 SVGIG, per germline (reference sequence). This CDR3 has 19 residues. The ends lost 0 bases at V and 0 bases at J; junction bases unmatched: 14. The CDR3 loop is CAWSVPPQGAYQLNTEAFF. The DNA of the CDR3 is TGTGCCTGGAGTGTCCCCCCACAGGGGGCTTATCAGTTGAACACTGAAGCTTTCTTT.

The chain has TRBV7-2 and TRBJ2-2; D is uncertain. Trimming shortened V by 5 bases and J by 2 bases, and 12 bases separated the two germline ends. CDR1 and CDR2 (germline): SGHTA, FQGNSA. The CDR3 sequence is 15 residues long. The CDR3 nucleotides are TGTGCCAGCAGCCGTGCACGGGCTAACACCGGGGAGCTGTTTTTT. This gives the protein CASSRARANTGELFF.

In this sample, this clone turned up a few times. This chain links TRBV14 with TRBJ2-2; D gene uncertain. V lost 1 base and J lost 6, with 6 bases in between. Germline values: CDR1 SGHDN, CDR2 FVKESK. The CDR3 has 13 residues. The CDR3 loop reads CASSQGFPGELFF. The CDR3 nucleotides are TGTGCCAGCAGCCAAGGGTTCCCCGGGGAGCTGTTTTTT.

This clone turned up a few times. The chain links TRBV27 to TRBJ2-7; no firm D call. Germline assignment: CDR1 MNHEY and CDR2 SMNVEV (reference sequence). Trimming removed 3 bases from V and 1 base from J, with 10 bases in between. The CDR3 spans 14 residues. The CDR3 here is CASSFQDGSYEQYF. CDR3 bases: TGTGCCAGCAGTTTCCAGGACGGTTCCTACGAGCAGTACTTC.

The chain combines TRBV19 with TRBJ1-2, with D uncertain. CDR3 length: 17 residues. Trimming shortened V by 3 bases and J by 5 bases, and 22 bases separated the two germline ends. Germline V CDR1 and CDR2: LNHDA, SQIVND (reference sequence). CDR3 nucleotide sequence: TGTGCCAGTAGTATGGCCCTTGTAGCCAACACTGAATATGGCTACACCTTC. It encodes CASSMALVANTEYGYTF.

This clone was counted between two and nine times. The rearrangement joins TRBV25-1 to TRBJ1-2; D unresolved. Between the trimmed V and J ends, which lost 1 base and 7 bases, there was a span of 13 bases. CDR1 MGHDK and CDR2 SYGVNS come from the germline V gene. The CDR3 is 14 amino acids. The CDR3 DNA sequence: TGTGCCAGCAGTGAATCATGGCTTTATAGTGGCTACACCTTC. It translates to CASSESWLYSGYTF.

V is TRBV12-3 or TRBV12-4 and J is TRBJ2-7; 8 bases align to TRBD1. With V trimmed by 7 bases and J by 3 bases, 5 bases remained unmatched. There are 13 residues in the CDR3. CDR3 loop: CASTAGGNYEQYF. CDR3 nucleotide sequence: TGTGCCAGCACGGCAGGGGGCAACTACGAGCAGTACTTC.